This T cell receptor beta chain was observed in a study of PD-1 blockade in classical Hodgkin lymphoma. Study results and limitations: Still unresolved is the cause of the repertoire differences, which may be disease activity or prior therapy.

The data were produced by immunoSEQ multiplex PCR, yet TCRdb's version contains in-frame clones alone and is incomplete. The table shows about 92,000 clones, with around 80% occurring only once. Remarks on this clone: Its antigen is not identified.

Specified time point: cycle 4 day 1 (C4D1), after 6 weeks of nivolumab. Brentuximab vedotin exposure varied, and every patient relapsed after autologous stem cell transplantation. Best responses fell into complete response, partial response or progressive disease. This TCR was recovered from a human donor with classical Hodgkin lymphoma. Sample: peripheral blood mononuclear cells (PBMCs), taken before the fourth cycle of nivolumab.

The CDR3 sequence: CASSFSGGGGTGELFF. The CDR3, as DNA: TGCGCCAGCAGCTTTAGCGGAGGAGGGGGCACCGGGGAGCTGTTTTTT. The V and J genes are TRBV5-1 and TRBJ2-2; D is possibly TRBD1 or TRBD2 (6 bases each). The V gene lost 2 bases and the J gene lost 4 bases, with 15 bases spanning the gap. The germline CDR1 and CDR2 sequences are SGHRS and YFSETQ. This CDR3 is 16 amino acids long.